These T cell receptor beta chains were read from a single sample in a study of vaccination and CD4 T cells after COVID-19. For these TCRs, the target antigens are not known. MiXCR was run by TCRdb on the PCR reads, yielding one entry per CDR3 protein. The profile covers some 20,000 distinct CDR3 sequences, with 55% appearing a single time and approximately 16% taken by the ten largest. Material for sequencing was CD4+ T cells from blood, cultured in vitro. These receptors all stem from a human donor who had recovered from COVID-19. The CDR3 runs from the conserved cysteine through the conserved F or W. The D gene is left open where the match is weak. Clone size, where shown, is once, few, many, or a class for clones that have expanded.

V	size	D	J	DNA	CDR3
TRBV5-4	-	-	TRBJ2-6	TGTGCCAGCAGCGTAGGGGCGGGGGCCAACGTCCTGACTTTC	CASSVGAGANVLTF
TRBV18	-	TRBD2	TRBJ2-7	TGTGCCAGCTCACCAAAGGGACTAGGGATCCACGAGCAGTACTTC	CASSPKGLGIHEQYF
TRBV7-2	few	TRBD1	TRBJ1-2	TGTGCCAGCACCCCGGGACAGAACTATGGCTACACCTTC	CASTPGQNYGYTF
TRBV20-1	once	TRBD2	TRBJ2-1	TGCAGTGCTAGAGGAGGACTAGCGGGAGGATATGAGCAGTTCTTC	CSARGGLAGGYEQFF
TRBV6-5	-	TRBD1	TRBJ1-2	TGTGCCAGCAGTTACTCGACAGGGGCGGGAGCCAACTATGGCTACACCTTC	CASSYSTGAGANYGYTF
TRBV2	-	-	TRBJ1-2	TGTGCCAGCAGTGAAGCCCGACCTTTGGGCGATGGCTACACCTTC	CASSEARPLGDGYTF
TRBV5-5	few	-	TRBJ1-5	TGTGCCAGCAGCTTACAAGGCTATCAGCCCCAGCATTTT	CASSLQGYQPQHF
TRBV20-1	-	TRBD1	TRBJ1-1	TGCAGTGCTAGCGACAGGGCAAGCCGTGAAGCTTTCTTT	CSASDRASREAFF
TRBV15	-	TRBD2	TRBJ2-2	TGTGCCACCAGCAGAGATCGACTAGCGGTTAGGGAGCTGTTTTTT	CATSRDRLAVRELFF
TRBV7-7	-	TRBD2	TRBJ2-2	TGTGCTAGCAGCTCAACGGGAGGTAGTAACGGGGAGCTGTTTTTT	CASSSTGGSNGELFF
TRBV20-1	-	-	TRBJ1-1	TGCAGTGCTAGAGATTTTGGGACGGGCACCACTGAAGCTTTCTTT	CSARDFGTGTTEAFF
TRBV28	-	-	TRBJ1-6	TGTGCCGGCAGACGTCGGCCGAATAATTCACCCCTCCACTTT	CAGRRRPNNSPLHF
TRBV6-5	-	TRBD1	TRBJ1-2	TGTGCCAGCAGTTCGGGACAGGGAACCCGTGGCTACACCTTC	CASSSGQGTRGYTF
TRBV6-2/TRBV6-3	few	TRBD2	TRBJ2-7	TGTGCCACCGGGGGGGCGAGGAACGAGCAGTACTTC	CATGGARNEQYF
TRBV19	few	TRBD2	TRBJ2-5	TGTGCCAGTAGTATTGGCGGGAGGGCCGGGGAGACCCAGTACTTC	CASSIGGRAGETQYF
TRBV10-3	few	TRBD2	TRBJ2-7	TGTGCCATCGGGACTAGCAGCTACGAGCAGTACTTC	CAIGTSSYEQYF
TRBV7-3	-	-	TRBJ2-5	TGTGCCAGCAGCTTAATCCCACAGGGTTTTGGAGAGACCCAGTACTTC	CASSLIPQGFGETQYF
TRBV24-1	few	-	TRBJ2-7	TGTGCCACCAGTGATCCACAGGAGCAGTACTTC	CATSDPQEQYF
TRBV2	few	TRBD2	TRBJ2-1	TGTGCCAGCGGGGGAGAAGCGGGGACGTACAATGAGCAGTTCTTC	CASGGEAGTYNEQFF
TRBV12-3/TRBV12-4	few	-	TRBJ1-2	TGTGCCAGCAGCTCCCGGGACGACTCAACTTATGGCTACACCTTC	CASSSRDDSTYGYTF
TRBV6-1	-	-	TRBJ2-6	TGTGCCAGCATAGGGACCTCTGGGGCCAACGTCCTGACTTTC	CASIGTSGANVLTF
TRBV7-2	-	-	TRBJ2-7	TGTGCCAGCAGCTTAGCGGGAGCAGGTGGGTACGAGCAGTACTTC	CASSLAGAGGYEQYF
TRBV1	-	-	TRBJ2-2	TGCACCAGCAGCCAAGACACCCCACTAGCGGGGGACGTTTGCGGGGAGCTGTTTTTT	CTSSQDTPLAGDVCGELFF
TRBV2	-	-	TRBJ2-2	TGTGCCAGCAGACTACAGGGAGCCGGGGAGCTGTTTTTT	CASRLQGAGELFF